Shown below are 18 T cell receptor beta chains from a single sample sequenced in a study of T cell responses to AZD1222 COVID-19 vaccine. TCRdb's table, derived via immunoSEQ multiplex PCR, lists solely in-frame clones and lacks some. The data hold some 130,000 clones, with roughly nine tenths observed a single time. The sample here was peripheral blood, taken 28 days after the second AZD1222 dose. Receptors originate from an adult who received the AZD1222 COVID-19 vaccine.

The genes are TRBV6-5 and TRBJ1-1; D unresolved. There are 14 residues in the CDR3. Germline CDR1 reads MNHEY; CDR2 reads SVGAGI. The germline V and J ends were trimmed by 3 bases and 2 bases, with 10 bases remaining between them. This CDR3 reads CASSYYAGNTEAFF. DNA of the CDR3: TGTGCCAGCAGTTATTATGCAGGAAACACTGAAGCTTTCTTT.

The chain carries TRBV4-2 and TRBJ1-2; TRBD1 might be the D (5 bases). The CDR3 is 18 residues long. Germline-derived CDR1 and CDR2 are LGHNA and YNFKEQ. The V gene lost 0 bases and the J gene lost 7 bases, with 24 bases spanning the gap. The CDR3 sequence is CASSQDHTTGRQYGGYTF. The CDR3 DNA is TGTGCCAGCAGCCAAGATCATACTACGGGACGGCAATATGGTGGCTACACCTTC.

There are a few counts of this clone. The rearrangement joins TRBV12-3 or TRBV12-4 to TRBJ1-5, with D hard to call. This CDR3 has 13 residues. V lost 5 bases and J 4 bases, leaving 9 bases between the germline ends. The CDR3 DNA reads TGTGCCAGCAGTCCATGGGCTAATCAGCCCCAGCATTTT. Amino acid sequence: CASSPWANQPQHF.

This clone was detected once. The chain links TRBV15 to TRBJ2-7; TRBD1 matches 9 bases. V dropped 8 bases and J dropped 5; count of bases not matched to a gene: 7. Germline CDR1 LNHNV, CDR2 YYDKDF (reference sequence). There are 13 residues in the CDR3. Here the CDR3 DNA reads TGTGCCACCGGGACAGGGTTAACTAACGAGCAGTACTTC. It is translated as CATGTGLTNEQYF. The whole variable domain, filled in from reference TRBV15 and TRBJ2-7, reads DAMVIQNPRYQVTQFGKPVTLSCSQTLNHNVMYWYQQKSSQAPKLLFHYYDKDFNNEADTPDNFQSRRPNTSFCFLDIRSPGLGDTAMYLCATGTGLTNEQYFGPGTRLTVT.

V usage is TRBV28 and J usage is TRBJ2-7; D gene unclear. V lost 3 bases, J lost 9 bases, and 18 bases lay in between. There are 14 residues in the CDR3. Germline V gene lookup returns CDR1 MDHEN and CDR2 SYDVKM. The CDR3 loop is CASSFFGTLASQYF. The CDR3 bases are TGTGCCAGCAGTTTTTTCGGCACTTTGGCTTCGCAGTACTTC.

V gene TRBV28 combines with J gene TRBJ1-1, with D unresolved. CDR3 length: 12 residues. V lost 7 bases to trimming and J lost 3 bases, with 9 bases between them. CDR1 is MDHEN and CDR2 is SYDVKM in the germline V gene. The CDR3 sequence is CASNTLDTEAFF. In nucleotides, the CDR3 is TGTGCCAGCAATACGTTGGACACTGAAGCTTTCTTT. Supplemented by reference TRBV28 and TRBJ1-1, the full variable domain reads DVKVTQSSRYLVKRTGEKVFLECVQDMDHENMFWYRQDPGLGLRLIYFSYDVKMKEKGDIPEGYSVSREKKERFSLILESASTNQTSMYLCASNTLDTEAFFGQGTRLTVV.

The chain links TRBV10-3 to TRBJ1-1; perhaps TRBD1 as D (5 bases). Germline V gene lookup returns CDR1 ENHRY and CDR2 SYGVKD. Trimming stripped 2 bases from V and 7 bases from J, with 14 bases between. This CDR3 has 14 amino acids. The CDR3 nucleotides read TGTGCCATCAGTGAGAGGACAACGGCGGGTGAAGCTTTCTTT. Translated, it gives CAISERTTAGEAFF.

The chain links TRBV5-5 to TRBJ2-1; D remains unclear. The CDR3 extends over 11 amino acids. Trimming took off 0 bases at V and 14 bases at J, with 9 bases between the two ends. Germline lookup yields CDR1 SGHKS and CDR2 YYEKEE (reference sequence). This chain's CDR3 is CASSLVWGEFF. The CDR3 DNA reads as TGTGCCAGCAGCTTGGTGTGGGGTGAGTTCTTC.

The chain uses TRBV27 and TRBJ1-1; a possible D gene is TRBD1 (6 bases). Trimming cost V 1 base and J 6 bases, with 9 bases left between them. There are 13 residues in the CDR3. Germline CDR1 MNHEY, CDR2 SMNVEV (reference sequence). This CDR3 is CASSLFRGAEAFF. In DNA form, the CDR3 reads TGTGCCAGCAGTTTATTCAGGGGTGCTGAAGCTTTCTTT.

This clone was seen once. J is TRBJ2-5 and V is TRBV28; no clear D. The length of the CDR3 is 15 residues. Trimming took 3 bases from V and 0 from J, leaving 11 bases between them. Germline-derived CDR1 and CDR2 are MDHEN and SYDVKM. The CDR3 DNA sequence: TGTGCCAGCAGTTTGCTCCAGTGGTACCAAGAGACCCAGTACTTC. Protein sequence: CASSLLQWYQETQYF.

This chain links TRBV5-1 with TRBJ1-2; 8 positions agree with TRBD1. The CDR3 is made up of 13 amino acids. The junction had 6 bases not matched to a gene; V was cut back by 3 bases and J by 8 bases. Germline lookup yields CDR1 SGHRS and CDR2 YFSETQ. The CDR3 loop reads CASSYGTGGGYTF. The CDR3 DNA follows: TGCGCCAGCAGCTATGGGACAGGCGGCGGCTACACCTTC.

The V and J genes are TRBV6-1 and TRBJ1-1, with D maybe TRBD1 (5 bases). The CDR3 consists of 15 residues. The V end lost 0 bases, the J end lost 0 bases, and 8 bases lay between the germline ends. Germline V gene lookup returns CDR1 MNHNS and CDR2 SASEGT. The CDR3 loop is CASSEATVMNTEAFF. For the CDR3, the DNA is TGTGCCAGCAGTGAAGCGACAGTTATGAACACTGAAGCTTTCTTT.

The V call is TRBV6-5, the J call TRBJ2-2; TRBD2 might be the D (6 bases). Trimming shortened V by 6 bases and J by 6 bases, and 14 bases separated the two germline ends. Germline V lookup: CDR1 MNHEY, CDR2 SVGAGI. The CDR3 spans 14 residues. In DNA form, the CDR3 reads TGTGCCAGCAGGGCCCCCTGGGGGGCCGGGGAGCTGTTTTTT. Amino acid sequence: CASRAPWGAGELFF.

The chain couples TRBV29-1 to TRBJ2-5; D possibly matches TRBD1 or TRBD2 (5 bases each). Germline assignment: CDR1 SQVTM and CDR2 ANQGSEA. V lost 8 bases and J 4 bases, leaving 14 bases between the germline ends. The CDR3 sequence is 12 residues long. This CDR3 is CSCGGRGETQYF. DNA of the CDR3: TGCAGCTGTGGGGGAAGGGGAGAGACCCAGTACTTC.

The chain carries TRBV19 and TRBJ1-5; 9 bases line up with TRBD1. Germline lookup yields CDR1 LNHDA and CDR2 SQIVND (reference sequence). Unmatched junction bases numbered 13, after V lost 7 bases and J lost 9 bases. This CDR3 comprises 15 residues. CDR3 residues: CASTNTGQGQGPQHF. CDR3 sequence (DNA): TGTGCCAGTACCAATACGGGACAGGGACAGGGGCCCCAGCATTTT.

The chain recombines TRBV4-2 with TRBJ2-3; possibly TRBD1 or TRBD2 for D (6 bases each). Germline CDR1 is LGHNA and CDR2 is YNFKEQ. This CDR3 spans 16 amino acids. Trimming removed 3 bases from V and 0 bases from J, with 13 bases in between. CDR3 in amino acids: CASSHPKGGSTDTQYF. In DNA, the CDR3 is TGTGCCAGCAGCCACCCCAAAGGGGGGAGCACAGATACGCAGTATTTT.

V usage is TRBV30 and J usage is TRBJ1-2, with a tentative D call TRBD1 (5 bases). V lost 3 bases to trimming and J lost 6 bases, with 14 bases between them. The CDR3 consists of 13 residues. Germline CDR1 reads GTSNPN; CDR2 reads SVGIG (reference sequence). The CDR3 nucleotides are TGTGCCTGGAGGGAGGGAGGGGTACATGGCTACACCTTC. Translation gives CAWREGGVHGYTF.

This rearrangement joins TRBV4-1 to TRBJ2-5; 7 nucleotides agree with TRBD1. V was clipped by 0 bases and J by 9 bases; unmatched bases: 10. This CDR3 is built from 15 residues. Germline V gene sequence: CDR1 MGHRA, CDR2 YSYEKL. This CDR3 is CASSQEDRSRGSQYF. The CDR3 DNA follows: TGCGCCAGCAGCCAAGAGGACAGGTCGCGTGGGTCCCAGTACTTC.